This is a list of T cell receptor beta chains from one sample in a study of blood T cell repertoires in COVID-19. TCRdb's copy holds only in-frame clones and misses some; the assay was immunoSEQ multiplex PCR. The sample yields roughly 260,000 clones, approximately 86% seen once. The sequenced sample consisted of PBMCs or T cells enriched from blood (not recorded which). The receptors derive from a woman between 18 and 29 years old who had recovered from COVID-19. Both conserved end residues are part of each CDR3. Fields, in order: V gene, J gene, D gene, CDR3 protein. The D gene is left open where the match is weak.

>TRBV13|TRBJ2-7|.
CASSSPSELPFSYEQYF
>TRBV5-1|TRBJ1-2|TRBD1
CASSPGTVTRNYGYTF
>TRBV30|TRBJ2-1|.
CAWGGLSSYNEQFF
>TRBV7-8|TRBJ2-2|.
CASSLGVLSFGADGELFF
>TRBV29-1|TRBJ1-3|.
CSVEAGEGGNTIYF
>TRBV3-1/TRBV3-2|TRBJ2-1|.
CAAHRSGSYNEQFF
>TRBV11-3|TRBJ2-5|TRBD1
CASSLGQGAYQETQYF
>TRBV15|TRBJ2-7|.
CATSRDHTGPYEQYF
>TRBV7-2|TRBJ2-3|TRBD2
CASSLVVGGGTDTQYF
>TRBV25-1|TRBJ2-1|TRBD1
CASSFRGSYNEQFF
>TRBV9|TRBJ2-1|TRBD1
CASSATGDYNEQFF